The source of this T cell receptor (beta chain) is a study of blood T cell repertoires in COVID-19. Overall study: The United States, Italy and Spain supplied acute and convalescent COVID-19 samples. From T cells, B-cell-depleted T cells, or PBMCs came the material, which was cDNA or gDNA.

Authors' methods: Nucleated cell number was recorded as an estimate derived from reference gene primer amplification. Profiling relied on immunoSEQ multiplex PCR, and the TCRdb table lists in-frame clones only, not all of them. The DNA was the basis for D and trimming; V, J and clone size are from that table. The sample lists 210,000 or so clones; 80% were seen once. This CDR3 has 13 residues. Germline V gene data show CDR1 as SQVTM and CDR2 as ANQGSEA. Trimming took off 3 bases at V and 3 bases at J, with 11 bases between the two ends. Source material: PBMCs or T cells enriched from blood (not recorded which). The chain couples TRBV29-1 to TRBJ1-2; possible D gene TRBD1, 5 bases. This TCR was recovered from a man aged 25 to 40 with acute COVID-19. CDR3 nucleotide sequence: TGCAGCGTTGATTCGGGGGGGGACTATGGCTACACCTTC. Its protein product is CSVDSGGDYGYTF.